These 9 T cell receptor beta chains came from one sample sequenced in a study of T cells after yellow fever vaccination (dated by TCRdb to between 2018 and 2021). The sample's treatment or condition label, in plain terms: live attenuated yellow fever vaccine strain. The method was 5' RACE. Instrument on record: Illumina HiSeq 2500. Using fastp trimming at Q25 and MiXCR clonotype assembly, TCRdb reanalyzed the public sequencing data and kept in-frame beta chains. Each entry merges the rows of one CDR3 protein and shows their most common DNA and genes. In all, the sample holds more than 95,000 distinct CDR3 sequences, and around 7.2% of those were seen once. The ten largest clones add up to roughly 2.8% of the sample. Sequencing was performed on CD4+ T cells sorted from PBMCs, taken roughly seven weeks after the first yellow fever vaccination. The receptors shown here come from a man younger than 30 who received the YFV17D yellow fever vaccine.

This clonotype was detected many times. The chain has TRBV7-2 and TRBJ1-6, with 7 bases aligning to TRBD1. V shed 6 bases and J 9 bases; nucleotides not matched to a gene: 5. CDR3 size: 13 residues. The germline CDR1 and CDR2 sequences are SGHTA and FQGNSA. The CDR3, as DNA: TGTGCCAGCAGTACAGGGGTTACTTCACCCCTCCACTTT. Translated: CASSTGVTSPLHF. The full variable domain, rest sourced from reference TRBV7-2 and TRBJ1-6, is GAGVSQSPSNKVTEKGKDVELRCDPISGHTALYWYRQSLGQGLEFLIYFQGNSAPDKSGLPSDRFSAERTGGSVSTLTIQRTQQEDSAVYLCASSTGVTSPLHFGNGTRLTVT.

This clonotype was recorded many times. The chain carries TRBV7-2 and TRBJ1-4; 10 bases fit TRBD1. J lost 8 bases, V lost 3 bases, and 6 bases had no gene match. There are 15 residues in the CDR3. The germline CDR1 and CDR2 sequences are SGHTA and FQGNSA. The CDR3 DNA reads as TGTGCCAGCAGCTTCTGGACAGGGGGGGGGGAAAAACTGTTTTTT. This translates into CASSFWTGGGEKLFF.

This clonotype was observed many times. The DNA for the CDR3 is TGTGCCAGCAGCCCTGACCGCCTCAGGGCGGAGACCCAGTACTTC. This gives the protein CASSPDRLRAETQYF. The V and J genes are TRBV12-3 or TRBV12-4 and TRBJ2-5; a weak D match, TRBD1 (5 bases). The length of the CDR3 is 15 residues. Trimming stripped 6 bases from V and 5 bases from J, with 19 bases between.

The genes are TRBV11-2 and TRBJ2-1; D may be TRBD2 (7 bases). With 1 base removed from V and 12 bases from J, the gap between germline ends came to 16 bases. This CDR3 spans 14 amino acids. Germline loops: CDR1 SGHAT, CDR2 FQNNGV. CDR3 sequence (DNA): TGTGCCAGCAGCTTAGTGGGGGGGGCCCACGGGCAGTTCTTC. Translation: CASSLVGGAHGQFF. Complete variable domain (other parts from reference TRBV11-2 and TRBJ2-1): EAGVAQSPRYKIIEKRQSVAFWCNPISGHATLYWYQQILGQGPKLLIQFQNNGVVDDSQLPKDRFSAERLKGVDSTLKIQPAKLEDSAVYLCASSLVGGAHGQFFGPGTRLTVL.

This clonotype was counted at least ten times. The gene calls are TRBV3-1 and TRBJ1-2; possibly TRBD1 for D (5 bases). The length of the CDR3 is 14 residues. The germline gives CDR1 LGHDT, CDR2 YNNKEL (reference sequence). V was cut by 6 bases and J by 6 bases, with 17 bases left in between. For the CDR3, the DNA is TGTGCCAGCAGACTCCAGGGCCGAGCGAATGGCTACACCTTC. As protein: CASRLQGRANGYTF. The whole variable domain, filled in from reference TRBV3-1 and TRBJ1-2, reads DTAVSQTPKYLVTQMGNDKSIKCEQNLGHDTMYWYKQDSKKFLKIMFSYNNKELIINETVPNRFSPKSPDKAHLNLHINSLELGDSAVYFCASRLQGRANGYTFGSGTRLTVV.

Many counts were recorded for this clonotype. The CDR3 DNA sequence: TGTGCCAGCAGCCCGGGGGGAATAGAAGAGACCCAGTACTTC. It translates to CASSPGGIEETQYF. The genes are TRBV5-5 and TRBJ2-5; TRBD2 matches 7 bases. The trim removed 4 bases at V and 3 bases at J, leaving 6 bases unmatched. The CDR3 covers 14 residues. Germline V gene data show CDR1 as SGHKS and CDR2 as YYEKEE (reference sequence).

This chain joins TRBV7-9 and TRBJ1-5; no clear D gene. Between the trimmed V and J ends, which lost 0 bases and 0 bases, there was a span of 3 bases. CDR3 length: 14 amino acids. CDR1 is SEHNR, CDR2 FQNEAQ, per germline (reference sequence). CDR3 DNA sequence: TGTGCCAGCAGCTTAGCGAATAGCAATCAGCCCCAGCATTTT. Translating it yields CASSLANSNQPQHF.

Many counts were recorded for this clonotype. The rearrangement joins TRBV28 to TRBJ2-2, with D perhaps matching TRBD1 (5 bases). CDR3 length: 14 amino acids. Trimming took off 8 bases at V and 4 bases at J, with 14 bases between the two ends. Germline values: CDR1 MDHEN, CDR2 SYDVKM. Here the CDR3 reads CASARTPFTGELFF. The CDR3 DNA sequence: TGTGCCAGCGCAAGGACACCCTTCACCGGGGAGCTGTTTTTT.

This clonotype was observed at least ten times. One end of the junction fails to match germline, which may point to a read error. The chain is built from TRBV7-9 and TRBJ2-5; D gene uncertain. This CDR3 has 12 amino acids. CDR1 is SEHNR and CDR2 is FQNEAQ in the germline V gene (reference sequence). DNA of the CDR3: TGTGCCAGCAGCTTCAGCCAAGAGACCCTGTACTTC. Its translation is CASSFSQETLYF. Together with reference TRBV7-9 and TRBJ2-5, the CDR3 gives the full variable domain: DTGVSQNPRHKITKRGQNVTFRCDPISEHNRLYWYRQTLGQGPEFLTYFQNEAQLEKSRLLSDRFSAERPKGSFSTLEIQRTEQGDSAMYLCASSFSQETLYFGPGTRLLVL.